This record looks at one T cell receptor (beta chain) sequence and its context. A few counts support this clone. This clone's antigen is unknown. Within one base of it there is no much larger clone, and no base qualities were kept. The data were obtained in a study of T cell responses to AZD1222 COVID-19 vaccine listed by TCRdb under 2021. About the study as a whole: A total of 233 trial participants underwent TCR sequencing, of whom 207 had received two doses of AZD1222 and around 25 had received two doses of the MenACWY control vaccine. Trial participants were enrolled by age into subgroups of 18-55, 56-69 and 70-plus years, and around 150, 29 and 61 TCR-sequenced participants, respectively, were included in these subgroups. General conclusions and limits of the study: CD4 TCRs associated with the vaccine covered the entire spike protein, and the dominant responses were in regions 160-218 and 743-854. Nearly half of unique spike-specific TCRs reportedly recognized epitopes outside regions mutated in the B.1.351 and B.1.1.7 variants. Because no day 14 peak-response samples were available, repertoires were characterized only after the peak T cell response. Conclusions about previously exposed vaccinees are limited because only a handful of AZD1222 recipients were SARS-CoV-2 seropositive at baseline. Most participants were white British and females outnumbered males, and the authors suggested that clonal diversity may have been underestimated. In the small 56-69-year group, the increase in depth fell short of significance, most likely because of low power. Spike-specific TCR breadth and depth rose significantly after two AZD1222 doses compared with day 0 and with MenACWY recipients.

Relative to germline, V is missing 5 bases and J is missing 12 bases, with 8 bases of the junction outside any gene match. The germline V gene provides CDR1 SGHDT and CDR2 YYEEEE. The CDR3 numbers 12 residues from cysteine through phenylalanine. Only CDR3 DNA is held: 36 bases, read in frame from base 1. What the time point label conveys for this sample: about 28 days (+/-7) after the second vaccine dose. AZD1222 recipients given second doses at about 4 weeks or at about 12 weeks were pooled, since spike-specific TCR depth and breadth were not found to differ between the two schedules. Vaccinee samples came from UK trials COV001 and COV002, including a single-blind randomized controlled phase 2/3 trial of AZD1222 (ChAdOx1 nCoV-19) in healthy adults. For TCRbeta chain sequencing, PBMC samples were collected from trial participants at day 0 and at day 28 after the second dose. The CDR3 regions of human TCRbeta chains were analyzed by immunosequencing. The original pipeline was this. TCRs in the repertoires were compared against a reference library of SARS-CoV-2-specific TCRs that had been generated with the MIRA antigen-specificity platform. Breadth meant the fraction of unique TCRs that were SARS-CoV-2-associated, whereas depth meant the fraction of total T cells that were SARS-CoV-2-associated. Using the MIRA data, each spike-specific TCR was mapped to the spike region that the TCR reacts to and placed in a CD4 or CD8 class. Log10-transformed breadth and depth values were compared by one-way ANOVA with Sidak's multiple comparisons tests. TCRdb carries this immuneACCESS record with in-frame sequences only. Its versions omit some clonotypes, under half of them owing to an unresolved V gene in the studies checked, with the rest unexplained. The DNA was the basis for D and trimming; V, J and clone size are from that table. The sample includes about 94,000 clones, with more than 75% observed a single time. Of the sample, over 10% is held by the ten largest clones.

The sequence derives from an adult who received the AZD1222 COVID-19 vaccine. Rearrangement joined TRBV5-6 to TRBJ2-3; 8 junctional bases match TRBD1. The sample in question was peripheral blood, obtained 28 days after the second AZD1222 dose. The sequenced DNA is TGTGCCAGCAGTCCGGGACAGGCTCCCCAGTATTTT. This gives the protein CASSPGQAPQYF.